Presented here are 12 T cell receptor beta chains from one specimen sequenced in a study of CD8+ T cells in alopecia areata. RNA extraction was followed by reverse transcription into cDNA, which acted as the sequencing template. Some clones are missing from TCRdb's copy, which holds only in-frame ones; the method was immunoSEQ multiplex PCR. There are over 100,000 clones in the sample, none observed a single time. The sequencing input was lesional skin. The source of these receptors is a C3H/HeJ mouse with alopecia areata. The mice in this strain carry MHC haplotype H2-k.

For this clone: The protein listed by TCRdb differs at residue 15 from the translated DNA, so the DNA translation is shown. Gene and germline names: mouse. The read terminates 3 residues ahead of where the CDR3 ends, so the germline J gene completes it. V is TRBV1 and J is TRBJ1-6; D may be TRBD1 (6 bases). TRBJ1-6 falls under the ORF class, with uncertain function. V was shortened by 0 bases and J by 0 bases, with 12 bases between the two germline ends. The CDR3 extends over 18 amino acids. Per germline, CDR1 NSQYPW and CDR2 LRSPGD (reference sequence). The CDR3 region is CTCSADKGVLSYNSPLYF. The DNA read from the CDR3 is TGCACCTGCAGTGCAGATAAGGGGGTCCTTTCCTATAATTCGCCC.

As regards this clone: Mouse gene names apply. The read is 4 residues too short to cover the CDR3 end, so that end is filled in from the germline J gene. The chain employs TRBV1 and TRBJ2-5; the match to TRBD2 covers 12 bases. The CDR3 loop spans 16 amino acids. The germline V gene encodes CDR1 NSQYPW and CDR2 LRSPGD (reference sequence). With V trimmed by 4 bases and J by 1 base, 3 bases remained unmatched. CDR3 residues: CTCSGLGGRDQDTQYF. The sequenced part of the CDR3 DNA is TGCACCTGCAGTGGACTGGGGGGGCGCGACCAAGAC.

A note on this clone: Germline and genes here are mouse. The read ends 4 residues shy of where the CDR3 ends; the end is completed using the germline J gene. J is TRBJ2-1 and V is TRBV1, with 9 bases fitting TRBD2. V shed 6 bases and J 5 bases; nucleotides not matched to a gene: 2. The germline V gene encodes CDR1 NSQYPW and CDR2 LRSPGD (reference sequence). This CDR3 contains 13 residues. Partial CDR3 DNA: TGCACCTGCAGAGGGACTGGGAATGCT. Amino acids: CTCRGTGNA. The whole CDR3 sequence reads CTCRGTGNAEQFF.

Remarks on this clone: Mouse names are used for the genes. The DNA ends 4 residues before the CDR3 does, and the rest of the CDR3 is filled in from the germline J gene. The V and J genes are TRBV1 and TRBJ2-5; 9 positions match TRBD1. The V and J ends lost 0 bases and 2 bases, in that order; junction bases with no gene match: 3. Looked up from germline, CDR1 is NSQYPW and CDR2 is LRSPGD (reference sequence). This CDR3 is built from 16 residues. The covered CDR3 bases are TGCACCTGCAGTGCAGAACCGACAGGGGGCCAAGAC. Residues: CTCSAEPTGGQD. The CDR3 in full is CTCSAEPTGGQDTQYF.

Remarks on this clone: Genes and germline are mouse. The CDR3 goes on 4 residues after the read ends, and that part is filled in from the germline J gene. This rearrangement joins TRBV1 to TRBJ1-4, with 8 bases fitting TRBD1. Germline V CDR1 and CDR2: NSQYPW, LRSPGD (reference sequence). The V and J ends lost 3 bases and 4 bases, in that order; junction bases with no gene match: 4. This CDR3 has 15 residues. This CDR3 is CTCSAGGTGNERLFF. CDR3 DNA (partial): TGCACCTGCAGTGCGGGGGGGACAGGCAACGAA.

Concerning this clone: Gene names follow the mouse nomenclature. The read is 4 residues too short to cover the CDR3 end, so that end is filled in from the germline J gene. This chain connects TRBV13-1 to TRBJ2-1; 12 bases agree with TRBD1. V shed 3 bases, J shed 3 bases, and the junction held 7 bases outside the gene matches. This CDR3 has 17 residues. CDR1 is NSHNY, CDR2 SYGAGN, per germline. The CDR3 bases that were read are TGTGCCAGCAGTGGCGGGACAGGGGGCGCGATCTATGCT. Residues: CASSGGTGGAIYA. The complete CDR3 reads CASSGGTGGAIYAEQFF.

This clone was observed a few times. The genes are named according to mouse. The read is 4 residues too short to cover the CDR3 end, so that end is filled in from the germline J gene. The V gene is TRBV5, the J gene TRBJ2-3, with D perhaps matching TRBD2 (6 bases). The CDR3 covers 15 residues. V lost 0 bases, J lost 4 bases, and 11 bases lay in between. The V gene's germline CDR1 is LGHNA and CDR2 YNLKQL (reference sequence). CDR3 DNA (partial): TGTGCCAGCAGCCAAGATTACGGGGGGACAGAA. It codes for CASSQDYGGTE. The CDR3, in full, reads CASSQDYGGTETLYF.

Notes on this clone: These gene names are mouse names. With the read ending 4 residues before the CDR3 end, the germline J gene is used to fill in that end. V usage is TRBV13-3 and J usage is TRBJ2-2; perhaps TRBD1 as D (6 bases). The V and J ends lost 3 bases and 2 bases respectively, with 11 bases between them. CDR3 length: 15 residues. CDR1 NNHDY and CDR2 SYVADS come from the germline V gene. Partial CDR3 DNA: TGTGCCAGCAGTGGGACAGCCCCCAACACCGGG. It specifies CASSGTAPNTG. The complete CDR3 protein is CASSGTAPNTGQLYF.

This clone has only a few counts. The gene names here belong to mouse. CDR3 residues: CASSETGGEWDTQYF. The CDR3 DNA, read in part, is TGTGCCAGCAGTGAGACAGGGGGCGAATGGGAC. This chain uses TRBV13-3 with TRBJ2-5, with 10 bases lining up with TRBD1. The CDR3 end is not reached by the read, which stops 4 residues before it; the germline J gene fills it in. Germline V gene data show CDR1 as NNHDY and CDR2 as SYVADS. CDR3 length: 15 residues.

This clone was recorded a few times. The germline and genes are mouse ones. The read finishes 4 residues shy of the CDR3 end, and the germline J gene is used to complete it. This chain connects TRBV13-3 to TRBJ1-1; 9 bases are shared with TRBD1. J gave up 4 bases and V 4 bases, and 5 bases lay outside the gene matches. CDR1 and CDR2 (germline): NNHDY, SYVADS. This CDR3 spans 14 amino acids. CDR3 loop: CASSPGQGGTEVFF. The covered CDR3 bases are TGTGCCAGCAGTCCGGGACAGGGCGGCACA.

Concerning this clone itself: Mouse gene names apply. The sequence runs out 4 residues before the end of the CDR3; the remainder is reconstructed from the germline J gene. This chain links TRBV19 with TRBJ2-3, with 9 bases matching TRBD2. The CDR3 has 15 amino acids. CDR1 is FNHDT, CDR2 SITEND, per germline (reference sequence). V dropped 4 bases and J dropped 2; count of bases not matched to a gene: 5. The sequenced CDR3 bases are TGTGCCAGCAGTCGGGACTGGGAGAATGCAGAA. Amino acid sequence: CASSRDWENAE. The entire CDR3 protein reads CASSRDWENAETLYF.

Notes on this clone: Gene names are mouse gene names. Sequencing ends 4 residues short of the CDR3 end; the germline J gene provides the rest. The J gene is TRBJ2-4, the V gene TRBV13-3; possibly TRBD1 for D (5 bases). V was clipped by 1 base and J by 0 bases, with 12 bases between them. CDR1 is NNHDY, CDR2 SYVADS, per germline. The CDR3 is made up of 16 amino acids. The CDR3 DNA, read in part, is TGTGCCAGCAGTGATATGGCAGGGTTTAGTCAAAAC. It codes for CASSDMAGFSQN. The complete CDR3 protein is CASSDMAGFSQNTLYF. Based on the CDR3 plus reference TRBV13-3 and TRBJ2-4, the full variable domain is EAAVTQSPRSKVAVTGGKVTLSCHQTNNHDYMYWYRQDTGHGLRLIHYSYVADSTEKGDIPDGYKASRPSQENFSLILELASLSQTAVYFCASSDMAGFSQNTLYFGAGTRLSVL.